This T cell receptor (beta chain) emerged from a study of blood T cell repertoires in COVID-19. Study context: Samples of COVID-19 (acute and convalescent) were obtained from the United States, Italy and Spain.

The study drew participants aged about 18 to 95 years from some 24 US areas. Participants were placed into cohorts based on the clinical history they reported. Methods used by the authors: Cell counts per sample came from amplifying reference gene primers. Measured with immunoSEQ multiplex PCR; TCRdb has only the in-frame clones, and not every one. V and J calls plus clone size are reproduced from that table; the DNA served to infer D and trimming. The repertoire holds under 200,000 clones, approximately 80% seen once, with 3.4% in the top ten. The CDR3 length is 15 residues. The germline gives CDR1 MNHEY, CDR2 SVGAGI. With V trimmed by 6 bases and J by 3 bases, 6 bases remained unmatched.

The chain couples TRBV6-5 to TRBJ2-3, with 10 bases lining up with TRBD2. Sequencing was performed on PBMCs or T cells enriched from blood (not recorded which). This clonotype was sampled from a woman aged 55 to 70 who had recovered from COVID-19. CDR3 coding DNA: TGTGCCAGCAGACTAAGCGGGGGGGGTACAGATACGCAGTATTTT. Translating it yields CASRLSGGGTDTQYF.